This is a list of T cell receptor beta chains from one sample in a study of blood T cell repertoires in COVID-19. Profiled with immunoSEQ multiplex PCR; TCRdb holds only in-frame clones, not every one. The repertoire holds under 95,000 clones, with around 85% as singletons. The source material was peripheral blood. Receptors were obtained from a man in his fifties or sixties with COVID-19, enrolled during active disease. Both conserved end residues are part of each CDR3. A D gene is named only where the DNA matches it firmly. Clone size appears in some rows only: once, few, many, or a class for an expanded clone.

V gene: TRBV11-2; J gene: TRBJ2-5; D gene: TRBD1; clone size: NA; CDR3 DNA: TGTGCCAGCAGCTCGGGACAGGGGGACCAAGAGACCCAGTACTTC; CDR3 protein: CASSSGQGDQETQYF
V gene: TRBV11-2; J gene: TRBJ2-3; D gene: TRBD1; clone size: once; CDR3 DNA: TGTGCCAGCAGCTTAAAGGGGGCCAACACAGATACGCAGTATTTT; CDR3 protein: CASSLKGANTDTQYF
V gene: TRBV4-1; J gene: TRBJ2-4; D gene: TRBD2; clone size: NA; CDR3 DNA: TGCGCCAGCAGCCCGGGGACTAGCGGGAGGGGAGCCAAAAACATTCAGTACTTC; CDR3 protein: CASSPGTSGRGAKNIQYF
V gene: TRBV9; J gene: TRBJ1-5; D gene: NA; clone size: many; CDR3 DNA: TGTGCCAGCAGCGCAGACAGTATAGGTCAGCCCCAGCATTTT; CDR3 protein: CASSADSIGQPQHF
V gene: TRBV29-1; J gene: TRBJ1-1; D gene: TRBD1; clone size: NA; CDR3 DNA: TGCAGCGGTGGGGACAGGGGCGAAGCTTTCTTT; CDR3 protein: CSGGDRGEAFF
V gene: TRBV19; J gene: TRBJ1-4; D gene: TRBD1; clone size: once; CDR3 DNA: TGTGCCAGTAGCCGACAGGGTAAAAATGAAAAACTGTTTTTT; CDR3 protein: CASSRQGKNEKLFF
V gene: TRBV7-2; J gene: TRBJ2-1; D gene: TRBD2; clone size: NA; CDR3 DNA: TGTGCCAGCAGCCCCAGCACAGCGGGAGGGCCGGGAGAGCAGTTCTTC; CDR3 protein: CASSPSTAGGPGEQFF
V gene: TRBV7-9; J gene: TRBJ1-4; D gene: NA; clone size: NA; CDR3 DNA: TGTGCCAGCACCCGGTCGGCAACTAATGAAAAACTGTTTTTT; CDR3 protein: CASTRSATNEKLFF
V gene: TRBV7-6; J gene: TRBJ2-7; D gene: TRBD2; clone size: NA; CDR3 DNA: TGTGCCAGCAGCTTAGCGAGGACTAGCGGGAGTGGAGAGCAGTACTTC; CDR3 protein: CASSLARTSGSGEQYF
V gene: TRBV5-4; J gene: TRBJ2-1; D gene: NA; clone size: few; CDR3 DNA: TGTGCCAGCAGCTTGATTGAGGGCCTAGCCAATGAGCAGTTCTTC; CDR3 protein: CASSLIEGLANEQFF
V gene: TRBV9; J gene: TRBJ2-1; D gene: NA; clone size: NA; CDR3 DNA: TGTGCCAGCAGCGTAGGTGGGAGTAGGGAGGACAATGAGCAGTTCTTC; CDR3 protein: CASSVGGSREDNEQFF
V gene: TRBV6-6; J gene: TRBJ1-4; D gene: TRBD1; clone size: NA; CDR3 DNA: TGTGCCAGCAGTATCGGACAGGGGCCGACTGAAAAACTGTTTTTT; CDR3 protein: CASSIGQGPTEKLFF
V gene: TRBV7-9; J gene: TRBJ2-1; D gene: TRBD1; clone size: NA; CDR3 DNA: TGTGCCAGCAGCTACAGCGGTGGACCAGGGGGCAATGAGCAGTTCTTC; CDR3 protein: CASSYSGGPGGNEQFF
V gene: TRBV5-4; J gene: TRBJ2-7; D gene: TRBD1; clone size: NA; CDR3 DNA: TGTGCCAGCAGCCCGCGAACAGGGGGACGCGACGAGCAGTACTTC; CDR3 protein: CASSPRTGGRDEQYF
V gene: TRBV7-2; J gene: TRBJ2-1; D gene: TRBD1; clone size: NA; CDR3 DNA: TGTGCCAGCACCCTCCGGACAGGGGGGGACAATGAGCAGTTCTTC; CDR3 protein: CASTLRTGGDNEQFF
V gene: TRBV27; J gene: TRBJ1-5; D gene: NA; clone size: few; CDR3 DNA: TGTGCCAGCAGTTTGTCCACAGGGAGCAATCAGCCCCAGCATTTT; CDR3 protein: CASSLSTGSNQPQHF
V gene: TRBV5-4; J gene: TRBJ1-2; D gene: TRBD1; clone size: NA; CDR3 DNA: TGTGCCAGCAGCTTGGCCTTGGAGACAGGGGCCTATGGCTACACCTTC; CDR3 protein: CASSLALETGAYGYTF
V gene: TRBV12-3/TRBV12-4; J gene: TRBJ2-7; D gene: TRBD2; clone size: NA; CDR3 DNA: TGTGCCAGCAGGTCATCCGGGAGGGAGCAGTACTTC; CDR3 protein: CASRSSGREQYF
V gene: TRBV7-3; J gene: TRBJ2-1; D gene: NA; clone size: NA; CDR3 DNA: TGTGCCAGCAGCTTAAGGCCCGAGGGAGCGTATGAGCAGTTCTTC; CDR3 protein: CASSLRPEGAYEQFF
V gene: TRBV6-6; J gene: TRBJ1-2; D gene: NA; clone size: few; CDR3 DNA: TGTGCCAGCAGTTACGGCAGGGCACAAGGATATGGCTACACCTTC; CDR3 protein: CASSYGRAQGYGYTF
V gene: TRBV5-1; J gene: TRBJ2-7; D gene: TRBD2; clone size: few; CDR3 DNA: TGCGCCAGCAGCTTACTAGCGGAACCCTCCTACGAGCAGTACTTC; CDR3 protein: CASSLLAEPSYEQYF
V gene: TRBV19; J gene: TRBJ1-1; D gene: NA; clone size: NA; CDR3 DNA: TGTGCCAGTAGTAATCGACAGCCGAACACTGAAGCTTTCTTT; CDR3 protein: CASSNRQPNTEAFF
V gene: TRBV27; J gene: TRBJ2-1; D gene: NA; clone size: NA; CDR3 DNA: TGTGCCACTACGGCATGGGGGGAGGCCACTTACAATGAGCAGTTCTTC; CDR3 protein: CATTAWGEATYNEQFF
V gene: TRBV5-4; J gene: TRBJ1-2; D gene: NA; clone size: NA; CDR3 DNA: TGTGCCAGCAGCTTGGTTTCTCGGGAGAACTATGGCTACACCTTC; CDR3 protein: CASSLVSRENYGYTF
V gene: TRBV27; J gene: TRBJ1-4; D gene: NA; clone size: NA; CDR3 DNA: TGTGCCAGCAGTTTAAAAAATCAGGGATGGAAACTGTTTTTT; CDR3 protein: CASSLKNQGWKLFF
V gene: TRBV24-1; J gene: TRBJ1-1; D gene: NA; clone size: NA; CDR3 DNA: TGTGCCACCAGTGAAAATACAGGGACTGAAGCTTTCTTT; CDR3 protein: CATSENTGTEAFF
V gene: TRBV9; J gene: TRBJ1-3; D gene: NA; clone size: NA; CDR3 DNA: TGTGCCAGCAGCTTTAGAGGAGCCTCTGGAAACACCATATATTTT; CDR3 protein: CASSFRGASGNTIYF
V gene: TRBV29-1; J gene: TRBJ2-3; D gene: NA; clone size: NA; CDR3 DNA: TGCAGCGTTGCAGGGAGCACAGATACGCAGTATTTT; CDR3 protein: CSVAGSTDTQYF
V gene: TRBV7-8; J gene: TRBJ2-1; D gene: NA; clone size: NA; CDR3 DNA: TGTGCCAGCAGCTTAGTGGAAGTCGGGGGTATCTACAATGAGCAGTTCTTC; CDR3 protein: CASSLVEVGGIYNEQFF
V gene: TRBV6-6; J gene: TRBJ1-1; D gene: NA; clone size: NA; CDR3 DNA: TGTGCCAGCAGTTCGACAGAAGCGAACACTGAAGCTTTCTTT; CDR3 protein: CASSSTEANTEAFF
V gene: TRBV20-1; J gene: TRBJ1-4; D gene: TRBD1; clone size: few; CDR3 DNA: TGCAGTGCTAGTAGGACAGGGGCACCCAATGAAAAACTGTTTTTT; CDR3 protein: CSASRTGAPNEKLFF
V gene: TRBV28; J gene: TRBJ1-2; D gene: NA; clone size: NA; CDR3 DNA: TGTGCCAGCAGCAGAGGGTTCTATGGCTACACCTTC; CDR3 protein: CASSRGFYGYTF
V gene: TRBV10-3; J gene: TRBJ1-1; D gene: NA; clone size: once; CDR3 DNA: TGTGCCATCGACCGCGGTGCGAACACTGAAGCTTTCTTT; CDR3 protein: CAIDRGANTEAFF
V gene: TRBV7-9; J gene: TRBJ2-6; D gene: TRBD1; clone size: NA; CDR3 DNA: TGTGCCAGCAGCCAAGGGACAGGGAACTCTGGGGCCAACGTCCTGACTTTC; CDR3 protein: CASSQGTGNSGANVLTF
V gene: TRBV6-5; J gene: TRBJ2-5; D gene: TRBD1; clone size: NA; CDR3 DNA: TGTGCCAGCAATAACAGGGGCTTAAGCGGAGAGACCCAGTACTTC; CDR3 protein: CASNNRGLSGETQYF
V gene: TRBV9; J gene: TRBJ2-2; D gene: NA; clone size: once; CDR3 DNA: TGTGCCAGCAGCGTACTACAGGCCACCGGGGAGCTGTTTTTT; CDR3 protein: CASSVLQATGELFF
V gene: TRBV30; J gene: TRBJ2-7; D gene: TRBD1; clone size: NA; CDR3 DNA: TGTGCCTGGAGTAGGTCCGTCTCGGGACAGACCCCTTGGGAGCAGTACTTC; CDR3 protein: CAWSRSVSGQTPWEQYF
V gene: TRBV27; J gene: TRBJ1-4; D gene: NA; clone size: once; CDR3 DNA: TGTGCCAGCAGTGGGCGAGGGAGTGAGGAAAAACTGTTTTTT; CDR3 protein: CASSGRGSEEKLFF
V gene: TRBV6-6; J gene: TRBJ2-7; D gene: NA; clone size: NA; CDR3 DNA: TGTGCCAGCAGTCATACATTCAGGGACGAGCAGTACTTC; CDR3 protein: CASSHTFRDEQYF
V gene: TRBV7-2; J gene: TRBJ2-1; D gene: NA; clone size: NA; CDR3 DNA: TGTGCCAGCAGCCCTCGGAGGGCCAAGAATGAGCAGTTCTTC; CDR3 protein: CASSPRRAKNEQFF
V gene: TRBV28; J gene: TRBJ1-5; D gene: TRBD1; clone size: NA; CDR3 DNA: TGTGCCAGCAGTTTAGCTCGACAGGGGCGGACCCAGCATTTT; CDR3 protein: CASSLARQGRTQHF
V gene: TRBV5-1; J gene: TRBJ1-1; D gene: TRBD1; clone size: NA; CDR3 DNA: TGCGCCAGCAGCTCGACAGGGGGCATGACTGAAGCTTTCTTT; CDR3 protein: CASSSTGGMTEAFF
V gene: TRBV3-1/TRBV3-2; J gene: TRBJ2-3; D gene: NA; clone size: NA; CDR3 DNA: TGTGCCAGCAGCCAAGTCCAGGGCACAGATACGCAGTATTTT; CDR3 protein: CASSQVQGTDTQYF
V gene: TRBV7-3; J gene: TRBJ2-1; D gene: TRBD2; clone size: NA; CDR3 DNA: TGTGCCAGCAGCCCGGGGACTAGCGGGAGTGGTGAGCAGTTCTTC; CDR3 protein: CASSPGTSGSGEQFF
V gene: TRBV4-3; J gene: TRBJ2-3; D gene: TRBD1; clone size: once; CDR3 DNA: TGCGCCAGCAGCCAAAACAGGGGTGGTGGGGCCAATACGCAGTATTTT; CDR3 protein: CASSQNRGGGANTQYF
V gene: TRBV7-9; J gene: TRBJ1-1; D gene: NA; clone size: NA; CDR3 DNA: TGTGCCAGCAGCACAGGGTGGCGAGCTTTCTTT; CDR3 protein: CASSTGWRAFF
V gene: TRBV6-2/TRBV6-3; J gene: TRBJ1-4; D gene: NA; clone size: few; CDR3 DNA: TGTGCCAGCAGCCGCGGAGAAAAACTGTTTTTT; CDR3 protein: CASSRGEKLFF
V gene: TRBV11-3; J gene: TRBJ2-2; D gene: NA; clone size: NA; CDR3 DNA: TGTGCCAGCAGTTCAGGGACCGGGGAGCTGTTTTTT; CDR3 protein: CASSSGTGELFF
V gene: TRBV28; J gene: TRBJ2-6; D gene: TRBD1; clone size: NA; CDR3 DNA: TGTGCCAGCAGCGAGCCAGGCGCCAGGGGGACCCTCCTCTCTGGGGCCAACGTCCTGACTTTC; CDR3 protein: CASSEPGARGTLLSGANVLTF
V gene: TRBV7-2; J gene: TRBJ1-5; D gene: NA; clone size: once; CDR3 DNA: TGTGCCAGCAGCTTACAGGGCAGCAATCAGCCCCAGCATTTT; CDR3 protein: CASSLQGSNQPQHF
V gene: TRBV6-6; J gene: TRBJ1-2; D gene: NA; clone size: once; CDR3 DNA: TGTGCCAGCTCCTTACCACAGGGTGGCTATGGCTACACCTTC; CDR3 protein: CASSLPQGGYGYTF
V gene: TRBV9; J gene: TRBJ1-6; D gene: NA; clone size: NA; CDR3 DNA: TGTGCCAGCAGCAAAACACGGAGCTCCTATAATTCACCCCTCCACTTT; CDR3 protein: CASSKTRSSYNSPLHF
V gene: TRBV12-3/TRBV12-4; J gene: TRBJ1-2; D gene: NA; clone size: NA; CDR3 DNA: TGTGCCAGCGGGCTGACAGGCTATGGCTACACCTTC; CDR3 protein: CASGLTGYGYTF